One sample yielded the 9 T cell receptor beta chains listed below, sequenced in a study of blood T cell repertoires in COVID-19. Sequencing used immunoSEQ multiplex PCR; TCRdb keeps in-frame clones, though not all of them. The sample lists 100,000 or so clones, around nine tenths occurring once. Sequenced sample: peripheral blood. These TCRs come from a man aged 65 to 85 with acute or convalescent COVID-19.

The rearrangement uses TRBV7-2 and TRBJ2-2; TRBD2 aligns across 12 bases. The CDR3 extends over 19 amino acids. CDR1 and CDR2 from the germline V gene are SGHTA and FQGNSA. Trimming at V came to 2 bases and at J to 1 base, leaving 8 bases not matched to a gene. CDR3 loop: CASSLNRLAGGMNTGELFF. In DNA, the CDR3 is TGTGCCAGCAGCTTAAATAGGCTAGCGGGGGGGATGAACACCGGGGAGCTGTTTTTT.

The gene calls are TRBV15 and TRBJ2-1; TRBD2 matches 13 bases. Trimming took 3 bases from V and 8 from J; bases not matched to a gene: 4. CDR3 length equals 15 residues. CDR1 is LNHNV and CDR2 is YYDKDF in the germline V gene (reference sequence). CDR3 sequence (DNA): TGTGCCACCAGCAGGTGGACTAGCGGGAGTTATGAGCAGTTCTTC. Translated: CATSRWTSGSYEQFF.

The chain recombines TRBV6-5 with TRBJ2-5, with D uncertain. Deletions cut 0 bases from V and 2 bases from J, with 10 bases between. This CDR3 has 15 amino acids. CDR1 and CDR2 from the germline V gene are MNHEY and SVGAGI. The CDR3 loop reads CASSYSPDSQETQYF. The CDR3, as DNA: TGTGCCAGCAGTTACTCGCCCGACTCGCAAGAGACCCAGTACTTC.

The rearrangement links TRBV11-2 to TRBJ1-6; D unresolved. Deletions cut 0 bases from V and 5 bases from J, with 11 bases between. This CDR3 has 16 amino acids. Looked up from germline, CDR1 is SGHAT and CDR2 is FQNNGV. CDR3 DNA: TGTGCCAGCAGCTTAGAAGGAGGTCTTCATAATTCACCCCTCCACTTT. It translates to CASSLEGGLHNSPLHF.

The V gene is TRBV28, the J gene TRBJ1-5; 8 positions match TRBD1. Trimming removed 5 bases from V and 4 bases from J; junction bases left unmatched: 10. Germline CDR1 MDHEN, CDR2 SYDVKM. This CDR3 is 16 amino acids long. The CDR3 nucleotides are TGTGCCAGCAGTACCCCATGGACAGGGCTGAATCAGCCCCAGCATTTT. Translating it yields CASSTPWTGLNQPQHF.

The gene calls are TRBV5-1 and TRBJ1-4, with D unclear. The CDR3 is 15 residues long. Germline lookup yields CDR1 SGHRS and CDR2 YFSETQ. Trimming left V 2 bases short and J 0 bases short, with 8 bases between. CDR3 nucleotide sequence: TGCGCCAGCAGCTTCGACACTGCAACTAATGAAAAACTGTTTTTT. It specifies CASSFDTATNEKLFF.

The chain is built from TRBV7-3 and TRBJ2-1, with 8 bases fitting TRBD2. The ends lost 5 bases at V and 7 bases at J; junction bases unmatched: 13. The CDR3 runs 16 residues. CDR1 is SGHTA and CDR2 is FQGTGA in the germline V gene. For the CDR3, the DNA is TGTGCCAGCAGCCCCACCAGGACTAGCCCGGCAAATGAGCAGTTCTTC. Protein product: CASSPTRTSPANEQFF. Full variable domain (rest looked up from reference TRBV7-3 and TRBJ2-1): GAGVSQTPSNKVTEKGKYVELRCDPISGHTALYWYRQSLGQGPEFLIYFQGTGAADDSGLPNDRFFAVRPEGSVSTLKIQRTERGDSAVYLCASSPTRTSPANEQFFGPGTRLTVL.

The table lists this clone with a count of one. The V and J genes are TRBV7-7 and TRBJ2-1; 9 bases align to TRBD1. Germline V lookup: CDR1 SSHAT, CDR2 FNYEAQ (reference sequence). CDR3 size: 15 residues. The J segment lost 7 bases and the V segment lost 5 bases, leaving 9 bases of the junction unmatched. The CDR3 DNA follows: TGTGCCAGCAGCCCCGGACAGGGGCCGGAGAATGAGCAGTTCTTC. It yields the protein CASSPGQGPENEQFF.

V is TRBV27 and J is TRBJ2-4; 7 nucleotides match TRBD2. The CDR3 loop spans 14 amino acids. V shed 10 bases and J 9 bases; nucleotides not matched to a gene: 15. Germline CDR1 MNHEY, CDR2 SMNVEV (reference sequence). CDR3: CAIPPAGLPGIQYF. The CDR3 nucleotides read TGTGCCATCCCCCCAGCGGGGCTGCCTGGCATTCAGTACTTC.